This T cell receptor (beta chain) came from a study of PD-1 blockade in classical Hodgkin lymphoma. The study's findings and limits: Possible causes of repertoire differences, disease activity or prior therapy, remain undefined. CD4+ but not CD8+ TCR diversity rose significantly by C4D1.

Method: immunoSEQ multiplex PCR; TCRdb's copy keeps in-frame clones and lacks some. The table includes 40,000 to 45,000 clones, roughly 73% detected once. This clone is a singleton in its sample. Its antigen remains unidentified. V was cut by 1 base and J by 3 bases, with 9 bases left in between. The length of the CDR3 is 14 residues. Germline V gene data show CDR1 as MGHRA and CDR2 as YSYEKL. Every patient had relapsed following autologous stem cell transplantation, and cohorts differed in brentuximab vedotin exposure. This clonotype originated in a human donor with classical Hodgkin lymphoma. The chain joins TRBV4-1 to TRBJ1-1; D ambiguous. Sequenced material: peripheral blood mononuclear cells (PBMCs), taken at baseline. In DNA, the CDR3 is TGCGCCAGCAGCCAAGCTAACCGGGACACTGAAGCTTTCTTT. It encodes CASSQANRDTEAFF.